This TCR beta chain was sequenced for a study of OX40 agonist ivuxolimab in advanced cancers. About the study: A mean age of around 63 years, range roughly 20 to 90, was recorded, and approximately 85% were male. Partial responses were achieved by three patients: one hepatocellular carcinoma, two cutaneous melanoma.

Study observations and caveats: Low normalized T-cell clonal expansion was also seen in some nonresponders.

Profiling relied on immunoSEQ multiplex PCR, and the TCRdb table lists in-frame clones only, not all of them. The table has 55,000 to 65,000 clones, approximately 90% seen once; the top ten hold around 0.42%. The ends were cut back, 0 bases at V and 8 bases at J, with 13 bases in the middle. This CDR3 spans 14 amino acids. The germline gives CDR1 ENHRY, CDR2 SYGVKD. As for this clone: Its target is not known.

The receptor was isolated from an adult with an advanced solid tumor such as melanoma, head and neck, liver or kidney cancer. The chain uses TRBV10-3 and TRBJ1-1; a weak D match, TRBD1 (6 bases). This specimen consisted of CD4+ or CD8+ T cells sorted from blood, obtained in a trial of the OX40 agonist ivuxolimab. This CDR3 is CAISESTRGQEAFF. The CDR3 region has the DNA TGTGCCATCAGTGAGTCGACTCGGGGGCAGGAAGCTTTCTTT.